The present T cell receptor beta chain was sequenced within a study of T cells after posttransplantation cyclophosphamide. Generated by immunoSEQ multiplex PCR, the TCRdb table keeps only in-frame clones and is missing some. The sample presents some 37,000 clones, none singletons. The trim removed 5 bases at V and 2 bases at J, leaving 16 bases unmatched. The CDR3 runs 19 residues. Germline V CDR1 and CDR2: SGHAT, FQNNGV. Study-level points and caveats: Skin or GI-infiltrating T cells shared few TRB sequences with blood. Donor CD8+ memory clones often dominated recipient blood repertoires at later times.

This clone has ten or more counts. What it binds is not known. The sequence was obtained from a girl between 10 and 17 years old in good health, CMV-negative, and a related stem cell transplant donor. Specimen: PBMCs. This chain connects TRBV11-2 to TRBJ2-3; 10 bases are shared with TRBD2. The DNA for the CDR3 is TGTGCCAGCAGCCCGCCTGGGGCTAGCGGGAGTTGGGCCACAGATACGCAGTATTTT. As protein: CASSPPGASGSWATDTQYF.